This is a list of T cell receptor beta chains from one sample in a study of OX40 agonist ivuxolimab in advanced cancers. Produced via immunoSEQ multiplex PCR; TCRdb's table is partial and in-frame only. The sample contains about 75,000 clones, about 92% of which appear only once. This specimen consisted of CD4+ or CD8+ T cells sorted from blood, obtained in a trial of the OX40 agonist ivuxolimab. The receptors were gathered from an adult with an advanced solid tumor such as melanoma, head and neck, liver or kidney cancer. The CDR3 runs from the conserved cysteine through the conserved F or W. Fields, in order: clone size, V gene, D gene, J gene, CDR3 DNA, CDR3 protein. D genes are given only for firm matches. Some rows have no size entry. The others give once, few or many, or a class for an expanded clone.

clone_size: .
v_call: TRBV7-2
d_call: TRBD1
j_call: TRBJ1-2
cdr3_nt: TGTGCCAGCAGCTTAGATGGACAGGTCTACTACACCTTC
cdr3_aa: CASSLDGQVYYTF

clone_size: .
v_call: TRBV9
d_call: .
j_call: TRBJ1-2
cdr3_nt: TGTGCCAGCAGCGTAGCGCAGGCTTCAGATGGCTACACCTTC
cdr3_aa: CASSVAQASDGYTF

clone_size: .
v_call: TRBV30
d_call: .
j_call: TRBJ2-2
cdr3_nt: TGTGCCTGGGATAACAGGGCCACCGGGGAGCTGTTTTTT
cdr3_aa: CAWDNRATGELFF

clone_size: .
v_call: TRBV2
d_call: .
j_call: TRBJ1-3
cdr3_nt: TGTGCCAGCAGGGGGGACTCTGGAAACACCATATATTTT
cdr3_aa: CASRGDSGNTIYF

clone_size: .
v_call: TRBV30
d_call: .
j_call: TRBJ2-3
cdr3_nt: TGTGCCTGGAGTGTACTTGTAGCTAGTACGCAGTATTTT
cdr3_aa: CAWSVLVASTQYF

clone_size: .
v_call: TRBV19
d_call: .
j_call: TRBJ1-2
cdr3_nt: TGTGCCAGTAGAAAAAACTATGGCTACACCTTC
cdr3_aa: CASRKNYGYTF

clone_size: .
v_call: TRBV2
d_call: TRBD2
j_call: TRBJ2-7
cdr3_nt: TGTGCCAGCAGGGTATCGACTAGCTCGAACGGTGAGCAGTACTTC
cdr3_aa: CASRVSTSSNGEQYF

clone_size: .
v_call: TRBV19
d_call: TRBD1
j_call: TRBJ1-6
cdr3_nt: TGTGCCAGTAGTACAATCCGGGACAGGGGCTATAATTCACCCCTCCACTTT
cdr3_aa: CASSTIRDRGYNSPLHF

clone_size: .
v_call: TRBV7-9
d_call: .
j_call: TRBJ2-5
cdr3_nt: TGTGCCAGCAGCTTCGGGTTAGCGGAAATTCAAGAGACCCAGTACTTC
cdr3_aa: CASSFGLAEIQETQYF

clone_size: .
v_call: TRBV10-3
d_call: .
j_call: TRBJ2-4
cdr3_nt: TGTGCCATCAGTGAGACCCTAGCCAAAAACATTCAGTACTTC
cdr3_aa: CAISETLAKNIQYF

clone_size: .
v_call: TRBV5-1
d_call: .
j_call: TRBJ1-4
cdr3_nt: TGCGCCAGCAAGGTTGGAGCAACTAATGAAAAACTGTTTTTT
cdr3_aa: CASKVGATNEKLFF

clone_size: .
v_call: TRBV28
d_call: .
j_call: TRBJ1-4
cdr3_nt: TGTGCCAGCAGTTTTACGGGCGGTGAAAAACTGTTTTTT
cdr3_aa: CASSFTGGEKLFF

clone_size: .
v_call: TRBV6-5
d_call: .
j_call: TRBJ1-2
cdr3_nt: TGTGCCAGCAGTTACTCTTCGGGAGTCGGGGGCTACACCTTC
cdr3_aa: CASSYSSGVGGYTF

clone_size: .
v_call: TRBV9
d_call: .
j_call: TRBJ2-1
cdr3_nt: TGTGCCAGCAGCTCTGAAGGAGGGACAATACGGGATGAGCAGTTCTTC
cdr3_aa: CASSSEGGTIRDEQFF

clone_size: .
v_call: TRBV7-2
d_call: .
j_call: TRBJ1-6
cdr3_nt: TGTGCCAGCAGCTTAGCGGGCATCTCACCCCTCCACTTT
cdr3_aa: CASSLAGISPLHF

clone_size: .
v_call: TRBV5-1
d_call: .
j_call: TRBJ2-2
cdr3_nt: TGCGCCAGCAGCCGTGGACAGAACACCGGGGAGCTGTTTTTT
cdr3_aa: CASSRGQNTGELFF

clone_size: .
v_call: TRBV2
d_call: TRBD1
j_call: TRBJ1-6
cdr3_nt: TGTGCCAGCATAGGCAGGGGGAACTATAATTCACCCCTCCACTTT
cdr3_aa: CASIGRGNYNSPLHF

clone_size: .
v_call: TRBV28
d_call: .
j_call: TRBJ2-1
cdr3_nt: TGTGCCAGCACCACCTGGGGGGATTACAATGAGCAGTTCTTC
cdr3_aa: CASTTWGDYNEQFF

clone_size: once
v_call: TRBV6-6
d_call: .
j_call: TRBJ2-5
cdr3_nt: TGTGCCAGCAGTTACTCGGCAGGGGCGTACCAAGAGACCCAGTACTTC
cdr3_aa: CASSYSAGAYQETQYF

clone_size: .
v_call: TRBV7-9
d_call: .
j_call: TRBJ1-3
cdr3_nt: TGTGCCAGCAGCCCCCAGGCCTACACCATATATTTT
cdr3_aa: CASSPQAYTIYF

clone_size: .
v_call: TRBV5-4
d_call: .
j_call: TRBJ2-2
cdr3_nt: TGTGCCAGCAGCTTGAGTCCGAACACCGGGGAGCTGTTTTTT
cdr3_aa: CASSLSPNTGELFF

clone_size: .
v_call: TRBV30
d_call: .
j_call: TRBJ1-1
cdr3_nt: TGTGCCTGGAGTGTAATAGGGATAACTGAAGCTTTCTTT
cdr3_aa: CAWSVIGITEAFF

clone_size: .
v_call: TRBV4-3
d_call: TRBD1
j_call: TRBJ2-1
cdr3_nt: TGCGCCAGCAGCCAAGGGGGACAGGTCTCCTACAATGAGCAGTTCTTC
cdr3_aa: CASSQGGQVSYNEQFF

clone_size: .
v_call: TRBV27
d_call: .
j_call: TRBJ2-5
cdr3_nt: TGTGCCAGCAGTTATGCGGACGGGTATGTGGAGACCCAGTACTTC
cdr3_aa: CASSYADGYVETQYF

clone_size: .
v_call: TRBV5-1
d_call: TRBD2
j_call: TRBJ2-1
cdr3_nt: TGCGCCAGCAGCTTGGAACAGCGGGGGGGATTCAATGAGCAGTTCTTC
cdr3_aa: CASSLEQRGGFNEQFF

clone_size: .
v_call: TRBV28
d_call: TRBD2
j_call: TRBJ2-3
cdr3_nt: TGTGCCAGCAGTTCTGGAGCGGGAGGGCCTCTAATCACAGATACGCAGTATTTT
cdr3_aa: CASSSGAGGPLITDTQYF

clone_size: .
v_call: TRBV5-1
d_call: TRBD1
j_call: TRBJ2-7
cdr3_nt: TGCGCCAGCAGCAAGGAAGGACAGGGGTGGGAGCAGTACTTC
cdr3_aa: CASSKEGQGWEQYF

clone_size: .
v_call: TRBV28
d_call: TRBD1
j_call: TRBJ1-5
cdr3_nt: TGTGCCAGCAGCTCGGCAGGGGGAGGGAATCAGCCCCAGCATTTT
cdr3_aa: CASSSAGGGNQPQHF

clone_size: .
v_call: TRBV5-4
d_call: .
j_call: TRBJ2-3
cdr3_nt: TGTGCCAGCAGCTTGGCCGCACTCACCACAGATACGCAGTATTTT
cdr3_aa: CASSLAALTTDTQYF

clone_size: .
v_call: TRBV9
d_call: .
j_call: TRBJ2-1
cdr3_nt: TGTGCCACTGGCAGGGGGGACTCCTACAATGAGCAGTTCTTC
cdr3_aa: CATGRGDSYNEQFF

clone_size: .
v_call: TRBV28
d_call: .
j_call: TRBJ2-3
cdr3_nt: TGTGCCAGCAGAGTAGACAGCACAGATACGCAGTATTTT
cdr3_aa: CASRVDSTDTQYF

clone_size: .
v_call: TRBV7-7
d_call: .
j_call: TRBJ2-1
cdr3_nt: TGTGCCAGCAGCTTATCCAGCTCCTACAATGAGCAGTTCTTC
cdr3_aa: CASSLSSSYNEQFF

clone_size: .
v_call: TRBV6-6
d_call: TRBD1
j_call: TRBJ2-6
cdr3_nt: TGTGCCACACGGACAGGTGGGGCCAACGTCCTGACTTTC
cdr3_aa: CATRTGGANVLTF

clone_size: .
v_call: TRBV6-1
d_call: .
j_call: TRBJ1-2
cdr3_nt: TGTGCCAGCAGTGAGGTCCTCGAGGGAGCTAACTATGGCTACACCTTC
cdr3_aa: CASSEVLEGANYGYTF

clone_size: .
v_call: TRBV2
d_call: .
j_call: TRBJ2-2
cdr3_nt: TGTGCCAGCAGATACACCGGGGAGCTGTTTTTT
cdr3_aa: CASRYTGELFF

clone_size: few
v_call: TRBV19
d_call: .
j_call: TRBJ2-4
cdr3_nt: TGTGCCGGCAATGAGGGGCCACTAGCCAAAAACATTCAGTACTTC
cdr3_aa: CAGNEGPLAKNIQYF

clone_size: .
v_call: TRBV5-1
d_call: TRBD1
j_call: TRBJ2-7
cdr3_nt: TGCGCCAGCAGCTTGGACCAGGGGGTGGGGCAGTACTTC
cdr3_aa: CASSLDQGVGQYF

clone_size: .
v_call: TRBV7-9
d_call: .
j_call: TRBJ2-1
cdr3_nt: TGTGCCAGCAGCGGACAGAGGCTCGGGGTGGGCTCCTACAATGAGCAGTTCTTC
cdr3_aa: CASSGQRLGVGSYNEQFF

clone_size: .
v_call: TRBV27
d_call: .
j_call: TRBJ2-7
cdr3_nt: TGTGCCAGCAGTTCGGAGGGGGACTCCTACGAGCAGTACTTC
cdr3_aa: CASSSEGDSYEQYF

clone_size: .
v_call: TRBV4-3
d_call: .
j_call: TRBJ1-1
cdr3_nt: TGCGCCAGCAGCCAAGAGTTGGGGTCGGAAGCTTTCTTT
cdr3_aa: CASSQELGSEAFF

clone_size: .
v_call: TRBV28
d_call: TRBD1
j_call: TRBJ1-3
cdr3_nt: TGTGCCAGCGGAGCAACGGGACAGCCTTACTCTGGAAACACCATATATTTT
cdr3_aa: CASGATGQPYSGNTIYF

clone_size: .
v_call: TRBV7-9
d_call: .
j_call: TRBJ2-3
cdr3_nt: TGTGCCAGCAGCTTAGCGGTTCTCACAGATACGCAGTATTTT
cdr3_aa: CASSLAVLTDTQYF

clone_size: .
v_call: TRBV5-6
d_call: TRBD1
j_call: TRBJ2-2
cdr3_nt: TGTGCCAGCAGCCCGGGACAGAAGAACACCGGGGAGCTGTTTTTT
cdr3_aa: CASSPGQKNTGELFF

clone_size: .
v_call: TRBV11-2
d_call: TRBD2
j_call: TRBJ2-3
cdr3_nt: TGTGCCAGCAGACTAGCGGGAGACACAGATACGCAGTATTTT
cdr3_aa: CASRLAGDTDTQYF

clone_size: few
v_call: TRBV18
d_call: .
j_call: TRBJ1-6
cdr3_nt: TGTGCCAGCTCACCACTTTCACAGGAAAATTCACCCCTCCACTTT
cdr3_aa: CASSPLSQENSPLHF

clone_size: .
v_call: TRBV7-3
d_call: .
j_call: TRBJ2-1
cdr3_nt: TGTGCCAGCAGCCTGGGACGCTACAATGAGCAGTTCTTC
cdr3_aa: CASSLGRYNEQFF

clone_size: .
v_call: TRBV27
d_call: TRBD1
j_call: TRBJ1-1
cdr3_nt: TGTGCCAGCAGTTTCTGGGACAGGGCGAACACTGAAGCTTTCTTT
cdr3_aa: CASSFWDRANTEAFF

clone_size: few
v_call: TRBV5-4
d_call: TRBD2
j_call: TRBJ2-5
cdr3_nt: TGTGCCAGCAGCTTGATGAGCGGGGGGGCGGGAGAGACCCAGTACTTC
cdr3_aa: CASSLMSGGAGETQYF

clone_size: .
v_call: TRBV10-3
d_call: TRBD2
j_call: TRBJ2-1
cdr3_nt: TGTGCCATCAGTGGGGGACTAGCGGGGGGCGATGAGCAGTTCTTC
cdr3_aa: CAISGGLAGGDEQFF

clone_size: once
v_call: TRBV2
d_call: TRBD1
j_call: TRBJ1-1
cdr3_nt: TGTGCCAGCAGTTGGGGACAGGGTGGGACTGAAGCTTTCTTT
cdr3_aa: CASSWGQGGTEAFF

clone_size: once
v_call: TRBV5-1
d_call: .
j_call: TRBJ1-1
cdr3_nt: TGCGCCAGCAGCTTGACGGCGTCGAACACTGAAGCTTTCTTT
cdr3_aa: CASSLTASNTEAFF

clone_size: .
v_call: TRBV19
d_call: .
j_call: TRBJ1-5
cdr3_nt: TGTGCCAGTAGTATAGGGTTGGAAATCACGTTCTTTAGCAATCAGCCCCAGCATTTT
cdr3_aa: CASSIGLEITFFSNQPQHF

clone_size: .
v_call: TRBV10-1
d_call: .
j_call: TRBJ2-7
cdr3_nt: TGCGCCAGCAGGGATGCAAAAGGCGAGCAGTACTTC
cdr3_aa: CASRDAKGEQYF

clone_size: .
v_call: TRBV9
d_call: TRBD1
j_call: TRBJ2-1
cdr3_nt: TGTGCCAGCAGCGATGGGACAGGGGTTCCCTCAGCCTACAATGAGCAGTTCTTC
cdr3_aa: CASSDGTGVPSAYNEQFF

clone_size: .
v_call: TRBV5-1
d_call: .
j_call: TRBJ2-3
cdr3_nt: TGCGCCAGCAGAGCAAGCGGAGCGGGCACAGATACGCAGTATTTT
cdr3_aa: CASRASGAGTDTQYF

clone_size: .
v_call: TRBV9
d_call: TRBD1
j_call: TRBJ1-1
cdr3_nt: TGTGCCAGCAGCGTAGCGGGTTCGGGACAGGGGAACACTGAAGCTTTCTTT
cdr3_aa: CASSVAGSGQGNTEAFF

clone_size: .
v_call: TRBV1
d_call: .
j_call: TRBJ1-5
cdr3_nt: TGCACCAGCAGCCAAGACTACCGTGGGAGCAATCAGCCCCAGCATTTT
cdr3_aa: CTSSQDYRGSNQPQHF